This T cell receptor beta chain was captured in a study of CD8 T cells in ankylosing spondylitis. The V and J ends lost 6 bases and 7 bases, in that order; junction bases with no gene match: 8. This CDR3 is 13 amino acids long. The germline CDR1 and CDR2 sequences are SGHTA and FQGNSA. Each CDR3 protein gets one entry after TCRdb re-called the 5' RACE reads with MiXCR. The data contain a few hundred thousand distinct CDR3 sequences, less than 25% of them singletons. The sequenced material came from blood, either unsorted or a sorted T cell fraction (not recorded which). The chain couples TRBV7-2 to TRBJ2-7; TRBD2 matches at 8 bases. This sequence originates from a female donor with ankylosing spondylitis or in good health (not recorded which). Here the CDR3 DNA reads TGTGCCAGCAGAACTAGCGGATTTGGGGAGCAGTACTTC. Translated: CASRTSGFGEQYF.